This T cell receptor (beta chain) was found in a study of cytotoxic CD8 clonotypes in ibrutinib-treated CLL. Study-level results: Pretreatment clonality was elevated relative to age-matched healthy donors and paralleled circulating CD8+ T-cell counts. Clonotypes that were public were uncommon, and they contracted or stayed stable on treatment.

Some clones are missing from TCRdb's copy, which holds only in-frame ones; the method was immunoSEQ multiplex PCR. Among approximately 350,000 clones listed, about 64% were seen once. This clone was observed a single time. Its antigen is not known. Germline CDR1 reads SGHRS; CDR2 reads YFSETQ. The CDR3 contains 14 residues. Trimming shortened V by 4 bases and J by 5 bases, and 14 bases separated the two germline ends. The sample consisted of PBMCs, taken after 36 months of ibrutinib treatment. This rearrangement joins TRBV5-1 to TRBJ2-3; D may be TRBD1 (6 bases). The receptor comes from a human donor with chronic lymphocytic leukemia. DNA for the CDR3: TGCGCCAGCAGCAACAGGGTTGGGGAAGATACGCAGTATTTT. Its protein is CASSNRVGEDTQYF.